This TCR beta chain was sequenced for a study of blood T cell repertoires in COVID-19. Overall study: The samples span acute and convalescent COVID-19 from the United States, Italy and Spain. T cells, B-cell-depleted T cells, or PBMCs supplied cDNA or gDNA.

The CDR3 runs 14 residues. V lost 4 bases and J lost 6, with 15 bases in between. The germline gives CDR1 SEHNR, CDR2 FQNEAQ (reference sequence). As handled by the study authors: Estimation of nucleated cell counts relied on the amplification of reference gene primers. Clones were read by immunoSEQ multiplex PCR, and TCRdb kept only the in-frame ones, dropping some. V and J calls and clone size are given by that table; D and trimming were obtained from the DNA. The data show roughly 86,000 clones, around four fifths seen once. The receptor was isolated from a man aged 50-60 years with acute or convalescent COVID-19. The specimen sequenced was peripheral blood. This chain uses TRBV7-9 with TRBJ1-2; possible D gene TRBD1, 5 bases. The CDR3 sequence is CASSSLNRGNGYTF. The CDR3 DNA reads as TGTGCCAGCAGCTCCCTAAATAGGGGAAATGGCTACACCTTC.